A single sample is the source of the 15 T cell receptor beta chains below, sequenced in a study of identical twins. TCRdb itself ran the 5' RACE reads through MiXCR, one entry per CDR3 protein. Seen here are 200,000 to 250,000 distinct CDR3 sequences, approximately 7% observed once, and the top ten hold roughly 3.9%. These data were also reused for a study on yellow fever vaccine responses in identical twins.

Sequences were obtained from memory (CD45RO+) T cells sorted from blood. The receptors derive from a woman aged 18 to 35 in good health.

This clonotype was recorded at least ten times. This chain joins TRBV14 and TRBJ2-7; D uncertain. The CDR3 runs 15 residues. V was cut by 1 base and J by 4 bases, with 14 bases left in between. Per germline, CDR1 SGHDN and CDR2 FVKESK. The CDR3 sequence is CASSQGYIIGYEQYF. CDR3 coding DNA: TGTGCCAGCAGCCAAGGTTACATCATCGGGTACGAGCAGTACTTC. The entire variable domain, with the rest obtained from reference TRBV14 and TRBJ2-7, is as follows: EAGVTQFPSHSVIEKGQTVTLRCDPISGHDNLYWYRRVMGKEIKFLLHFVKESKQDESGMPNNRFLAERTGGTYSTLKVQPAELEDSGVYFCASSQGYIIGYEQYFGPGTRLTVT.

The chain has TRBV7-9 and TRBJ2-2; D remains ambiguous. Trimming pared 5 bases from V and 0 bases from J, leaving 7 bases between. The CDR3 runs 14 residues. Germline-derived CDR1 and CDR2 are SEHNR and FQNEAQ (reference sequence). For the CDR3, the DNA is TGTGCCAGCAGCAAAACACCGAACACCGGGGAGCTGTTTTTT. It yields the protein CASSKTPNTGELFF.

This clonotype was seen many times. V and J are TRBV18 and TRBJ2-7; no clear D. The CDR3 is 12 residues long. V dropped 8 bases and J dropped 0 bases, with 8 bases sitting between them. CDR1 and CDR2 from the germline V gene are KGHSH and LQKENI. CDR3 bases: TGTGCCAGCAGCCCAAGCTCCTACGAGCAGTACTTC. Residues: CASSPSSYEQYF.

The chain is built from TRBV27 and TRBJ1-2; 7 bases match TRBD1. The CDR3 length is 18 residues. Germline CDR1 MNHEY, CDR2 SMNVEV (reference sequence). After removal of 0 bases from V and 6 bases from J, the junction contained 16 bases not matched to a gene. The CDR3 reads CASSLSWAGGTVPNGYTF. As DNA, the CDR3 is TGTGCCAGCAGTTTATCGTGGGCAGGGGGTACTGTACCGAATGGCTACACCTTC.

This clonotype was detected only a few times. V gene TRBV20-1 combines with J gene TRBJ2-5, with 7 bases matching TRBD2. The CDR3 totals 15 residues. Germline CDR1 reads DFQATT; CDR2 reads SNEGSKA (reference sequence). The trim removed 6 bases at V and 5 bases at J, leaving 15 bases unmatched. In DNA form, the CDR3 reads TGCAGTGCCGCCACGGTCGCGGGAGCCGGTGAGACCCAGTACTTC. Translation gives CSAATVAGAGETQYF.

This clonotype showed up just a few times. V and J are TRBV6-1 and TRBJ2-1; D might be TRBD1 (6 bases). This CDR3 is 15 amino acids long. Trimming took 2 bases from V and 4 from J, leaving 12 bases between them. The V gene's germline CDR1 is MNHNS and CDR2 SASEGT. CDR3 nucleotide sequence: TGTGCCAGCAGTGAAATCCGGGACACTTACAATGAGCAGTTCTTC. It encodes CASSEIRDTYNEQFF.

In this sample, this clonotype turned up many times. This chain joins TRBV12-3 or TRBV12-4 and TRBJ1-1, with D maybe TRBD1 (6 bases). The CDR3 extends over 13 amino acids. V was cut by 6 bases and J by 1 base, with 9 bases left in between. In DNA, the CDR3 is TGTGCCAGCAGGCAACAGGGGAACACTGAAGCTTTCTTT. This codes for CASRQQGNTEAFF.

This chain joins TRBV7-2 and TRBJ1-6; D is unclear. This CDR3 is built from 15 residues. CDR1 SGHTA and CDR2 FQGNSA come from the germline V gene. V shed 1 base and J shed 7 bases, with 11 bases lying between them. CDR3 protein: CASSLGFDGNSPLHF. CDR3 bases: TGTGCCAGCAGCTTAGGGTTTGACGGGAATTCACCCCTCCACTTT.

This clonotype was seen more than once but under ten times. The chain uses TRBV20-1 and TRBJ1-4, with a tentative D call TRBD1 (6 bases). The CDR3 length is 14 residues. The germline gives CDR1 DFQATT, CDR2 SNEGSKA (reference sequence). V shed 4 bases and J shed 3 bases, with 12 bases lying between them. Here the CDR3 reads CSATPGVANEKLFF. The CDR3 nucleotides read TGCAGTGCTACCCCAGGGGTGGCTAATGAAAAACTGTTTTTT.

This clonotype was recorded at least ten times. The DNA for the CDR3 is TGTGCCAGCAGGAGCACGCGGGACAGTAACACCGGGGAGCTGTTTTTT. Residues: CASRSTRDSNTGELFF. The genes are TRBV12-3 or TRBV12-4 and TRBJ2-2; a weak D match, TRBD1 (7 bases). Trimming removed 6 bases at V and 2 bases at J, with 16 bases between. This CDR3 is built from 16 residues.

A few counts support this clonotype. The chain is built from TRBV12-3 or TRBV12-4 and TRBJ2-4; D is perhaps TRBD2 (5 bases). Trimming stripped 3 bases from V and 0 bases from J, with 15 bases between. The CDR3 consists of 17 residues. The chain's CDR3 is CASSFIEGTLAKNIQYF. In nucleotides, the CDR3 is TGTGCCAGCAGTTTCATAGAGGGAACTCTAGCCAAAAACATTCAGTACTTC.

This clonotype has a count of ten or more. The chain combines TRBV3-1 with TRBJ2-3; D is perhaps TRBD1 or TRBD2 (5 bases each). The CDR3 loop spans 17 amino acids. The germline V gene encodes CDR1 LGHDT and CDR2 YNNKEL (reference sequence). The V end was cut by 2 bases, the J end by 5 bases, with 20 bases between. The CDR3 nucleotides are TGTGCCAGCAGCCAAAGGACATCCCCAAGCGGCGGAGATACGCAGTATTTT. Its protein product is CASSQRTSPSGGDTQYF.

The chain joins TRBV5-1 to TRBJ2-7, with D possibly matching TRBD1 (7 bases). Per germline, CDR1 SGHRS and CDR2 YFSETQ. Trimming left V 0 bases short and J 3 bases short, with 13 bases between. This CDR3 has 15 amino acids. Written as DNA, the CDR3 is TGCGCCAGCAGCTTGGTGGGGGGACAGAGCTACGAGCAGTACTTC. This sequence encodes CASSLVGGQSYEQYF.

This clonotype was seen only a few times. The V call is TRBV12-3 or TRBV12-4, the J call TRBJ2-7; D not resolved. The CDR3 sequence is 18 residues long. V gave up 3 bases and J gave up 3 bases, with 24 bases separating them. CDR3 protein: CASSLLWQVPILRYEQYV. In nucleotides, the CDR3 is TGTGCCAGCAGTTTGTTATGGCAGGTACCCATACTCCGCTACGAGCAGTACGTC.

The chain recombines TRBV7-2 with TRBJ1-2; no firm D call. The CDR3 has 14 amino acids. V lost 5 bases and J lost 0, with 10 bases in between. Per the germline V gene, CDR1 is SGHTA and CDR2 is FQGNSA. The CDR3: CASSPRTANYGYTF. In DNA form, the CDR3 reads TGTGCCAGCAGCCCCCGGACGGCTAACTATGGCTACACCTTC.